Presented here are 9 T cell receptor beta chains from one specimen sequenced in a study of T cell responses to AZD1222 COVID-19 vaccine. Profiled with immunoSEQ multiplex PCR; TCRdb holds only in-frame clones, not every one. This sample yields 180,000 or so clones, of which around 95% are seen a single time; about 0.6% belongs to the top ten. Here the sequenced sample was peripheral blood, taken on day 0 of AZD1222 vaccination. Receptors originate from an adult in good health.

The rearrangement links TRBV12-5 to TRBJ1-2; D ambiguous. The CDR3 contains 11 residues. CDR1 is LGHNT and CDR2 is FRNRAP in the germline V gene. V was clipped by 7 bases and J by 8 bases, with 11 bases between them. CDR3 nucleotides: TGTGCTAGTGTGTGGTTCGGGGGCTACACCTTC. Its protein is CASVWFGGYTF. Using reference TRBV12-5 and TRBJ1-2 for the parts outside the CDR3, the full variable domain is DARVTQTPRHKVTEMGQEVTMRCQPILGHNTVFWYRQTMMQGLELLAYFRNRAPLDDSGMPKDRFSAEMPDATLATLKIQPSEPRDSAVYFCASVWFGGYTFGSGTRLTVV.

The chain joins TRBV9 to TRBJ1-1; 9 bases fit TRBD1. V lost 4 bases and J lost 0; bases outside the gene matches: 1. This CDR3 is built from 14 residues. Germline values: CDR1 SGDLS, CDR2 YYNGEE. CDR3 sequence reads: CASSRTGVNTEAFF. CDR3 DNA sequence: TGTGCCAGCAGCCGGACAGGGGTGAACACTGAAGCTTTCTTT. The full variable domain, completed using reference TRBV9 and TRBJ1-1, is DSGVTQTPKHLITATGQRVTLRCSPRSGDLSVYWYQQSLDQGLQFLIQYYNGEERAKGNILERFSAQQFPDLHSELNLSSLELGDSALYFCASSRTGVNTEAFFGQGTRLTVV.

The chain links TRBV19 to TRBJ1-2; no definite D call. CDR3 length: 10 residues. In germline, CDR1 is LNHDA, CDR2 SQIVND (reference sequence). V was clipped by 9 bases and J by 8 bases, with 10 bases between them. This CDR3 is CASGNGGYTF. The CDR3 coding sequence is TGTGCCAGCGGGAATGGGGGCTACACCTTC.

CDR3: CASSLYGGETQYF. The CDR3 DNA follows: TGTGCCAGCAGCTTGTACGGGGGAGAGACCCAGTACTTC. The V gene is TRBV5-6, the J gene TRBJ2-5; D is possibly TRBD2 (6 bases). Germline-derived CDR1 and CDR2 are SGHDT and YYEEEE. V lost 1 base and J lost 4, with 8 bases in between. The CDR3 loop spans 13 amino acids. Full variable domain (rest looked up from reference TRBV5-6 and TRBJ2-5): DAGVTQSPTHLIKTRGQQVTLRCSPKSGHDTVSWYQQALGQGPQFIFQYYEEEERQRGNFPDRFSGHQFPNYSSELNVNALLLGDSALYLCASSLYGGETQYFGPGTRLLVL.

CDR3: CASSLEGEGTNTQYF. The CDR3 coding sequence is TGTGCCAGCAGCTTGGAGGGGGAGGGGACGAATACGCAGTATTTT. The chain is built from TRBV5-8 and TRBJ2-3, with D maybe TRBD2 (7 bases). This CDR3 is built from 15 residues. Germline values: CDR1 SGHTS, CDR2 YDEGEE. Trimming shortened V by 0 bases and J by 7 bases, and 15 bases separated the two germline ends. Full variable domain (outside the CDR3, taken from reference TRBV5-8 and TRBJ2-3): EAGVTQSPTHLIKTRGQQATLRCSPISGHTSVYWYQQALGLGLQFLLWYDEGEERNRGNFPPRFSGRQFPNYSSELNVNALELEDSALYLCASSLEGEGTNTQYFGPGTRLTVL.

The J gene is TRBJ2-3, the V gene TRBV7-9, with 9 bases aligning to TRBD2. CDR1 SEHNR and CDR2 FQNEAQ come from the germline V gene (reference sequence). The CDR3 is made up of 15 amino acids. V shed 4 bases and J 5 bases; nucleotides not matched to a gene: 7. CDR3 nucleotides: TGTGCCAGCAGCTCAGGCGGGAGGGGTCGAGATACGCAGTATTTT. Translated: CASSSGGRGRDTQYF. Full variable domain (outside the CDR3, taken from reference TRBV7-9 and TRBJ2-3): DTGVSQNPRHKITKRGQNVTFRCDPISEHNRLYWYRQTLGQGPEFLTYFQNEAQLEKSRLLSDRFSAERPKGSFSTLEIQRTEQGDSAMYLCASSSGGRGRDTQYFGPGTRLTVL.

The genes are TRBV4-1 and TRBJ1-5, with 7 nucleotides matching TRBD1. The J segment lost 5 bases and the V segment lost 1 base, leaving 5 bases of the junction unmatched. In germline, CDR1 is MGHRA, CDR2 YSYEKL. This CDR3 region has 15 residues. The CDR3 DNA reads as TGCGCCAGCAGCCAAGCGTGGGACAGCGATCAGCCCCAGCATTTT. Translating gives CASSQAWDSDQPQHF.

This clone was counted once. The chain employs TRBV19 and TRBJ2-2; D is uncertain. V lost 5 bases to trimming and J lost 4 bases, with 17 bases between them. This CDR3 contains 16 residues. The germline V gene encodes CDR1 LNHDA and CDR2 SQIVND (reference sequence). This CDR3 is CASSSSQDWITGELFF. The DNA for the CDR3 is TGTGCCAGTAGTTCCTCTCAGGATTGGATCACCGGGGAGCTGTTTTTT.

In DNA, the CDR3 is TGCGCCAGCAGCTTGACGCGGGAGGGCCAGTATTTT. The encoded protein is CASSLTREGQYF. The chain couples TRBV5-1 to TRBJ2-3; 9 bases map to TRBD2. The germline CDR1 and CDR2 sequences are SGHRS and YFSETQ. The CDR3 covers 12 residues. With 1 base clipped from V and 12 bases from J, the junction kept 3 bases outside the gene matches.